This passage covers 26 T cell receptor beta chains from one sample sequenced in a study of T cell responses to AZD1222 COVID-19 vaccine (dated by TCRdb to about 2021). Libraries came from the immunoSEQ multiplex PCR assay. TCRdb provides this immuneACCESS table in a form limited to in-frame rearrangements. Some clones are lacking; in checked studies, under half of them reflect an unresolved V gene, and why the rest are absent is not known. The sample table shows around 140,000 clones, and more than 90% are seen once. The top ten clonotypes cover 1.5% to 2% of the sample. The time point label, as the study defines it: baseline before first vaccination. Sequencing used peripheral blood, obtained on day 0 of AZD1222 vaccination. These receptors all stem from an adult in good health.

This rearrangement joins TRBV28 to TRBJ1-2, with 8 bases matching TRBD1. The CDR3 totals 14 residues. J lost 4 bases, V lost 6 bases, and 7 bases had no gene match. The germline V gene has CDR1 MDHEN and CDR2 SYDVKM. The CDR3 DNA is TGTGCCAGCAGGGCCAGGGGGCGCGGCTATGGCTACACCTTC. Amino acids: CASRARGRGYGYTF.

V is TRBV12-3 or TRBV12-4 and J is TRBJ1-5; D not resolved. V was trimmed by 6 bases and J by 4 bases, leaving 10 bases between them. This CDR3 region has 13 residues. The DNA for the CDR3 is TGTGCCAGCAGACTCCAGGCAAATCAGCCCCAGCATTTT. Translated: CASRLQANQPQHF.

The V call is TRBV7-2, the J call TRBJ1-2, with D uncertain. Germline CDR1 SGHTA, CDR2 FQGNSA. Deletions cut 1 base from V and 0 bases from J, with 9 bases between. CDR3 length equals 15 residues. The CDR3 sequence: CASSLERNSNYGYTF. The DNA for the CDR3 is TGTGCCAGCAGCTTAGAGAGGAATTCTAACTATGGCTACACCTTC.

This clone is a singleton in its sample. The chain combines TRBV7-9 with TRBJ2-2; the D gene is possibly TRBD1 (5 bases). CDR3 length: 15 residues. V was pared by 1 base and J by 6 bases, with 12 bases between. CDR1 is SEHNR, CDR2 FQNEAQ, per germline (reference sequence). For the CDR3, the DNA is TGTGCCAGCAGCTTAGGGGCAGGGCTTTCCGGGGAGCTGTTTTTT. Translated, it gives CASSLGAGLSGELFF. The full variable domain, with the rest looked up from reference TRBV7-9 and TRBJ2-2, is DTGVSQNPRHKITKRGQNVTFRCDPISEHNRLYWYRQTLGQGPEFLTYFQNEAQLEKSRLLSDRFSAERPKGSFSTLEIQRTEQGDSAMYLCASSLGAGLSGELFFGEGSRLTVL.

The chain couples TRBV28 to TRBJ1-6, with D possibly matching TRBD1 (6 bases). The V end was cut by 6 bases, the J end by 8 bases, with 17 bases between. CDR1 is MDHEN, CDR2 SYDVKM, per germline. CDR3 length: 15 residues. The CDR3, as DNA: TGTGCCAGCAGCCCCCCGGGGGGCCGGGATTCACCCCTCCACTTT. Amino acid sequence: CASSPPGGRDSPLHF.

The chain is built from TRBV10-3 and TRBJ2-3; D perhaps matches TRBD2 (7 bases). Germline V gene data show CDR1 as ENHRY and CDR2 as SYGVKD. CDR3 length: 15 residues. Between the trimmed V and J ends, which lost 0 bases and 3 bases, there was a span of 10 bases. This CDR3 reads CAISESRGGTDTQYF. The CDR3 nucleotides read TGTGCCATCAGTGAGTCAAGGGGGGGGACAGATACGCAGTATTTT.

This chain joins TRBV7-9 and TRBJ1-2; 7 bases fit TRBD1. The CDR3 spans 15 residues. Germline V CDR1 and CDR2: SEHNR, FQNEAQ (reference sequence). With 0 bases clipped from V and 7 bases from J, the junction kept 8 bases outside the gene matches. CDR3 coding DNA: TGTGCCAGCAGCTTAGCCCGACAGGGAATGGGTGGCTACACCTTC. It codes for CASSLARQGMGGYTF. The full variable domain, completed using reference TRBV7-9 and TRBJ1-2, is DTGVSQNPRHKITKRGQNVTFRCDPISEHNRLYWYRQTLGQGPEFLTYFQNEAQLEKSRLLSDRFSAERPKGSFSTLEIQRTEQGDSAMYLCASSLARQGMGGYTFGSGTRLTVV.

The chain links TRBV10-2 to TRBJ1-5, with no clear D. V was clipped by 7 bases and J by 3 bases, with 10 bases between them. The germline gives CDR1 WSHSY, CDR2 SAAADI. This CDR3 is built from 13 residues. As DNA, the CDR3 is TGCGCCAGCAATAGGGTAGTCAATCAGCCCCAGCATTTT. It encodes CASNRVVNQPQHF.

The gene calls are TRBV12-5 and TRBJ1-5, with D hard to call. Germline values: CDR1 LGHNT, CDR2 FRNRAP. V lost 5 bases and J lost 9, with 11 bases in between. CDR3 length: 12 residues. CDR3 amino acids: CASGPPPGPQHF. The CDR3 DNA follows: TGTGCTAGTGGTCCTCCCCCAGGGCCCCAGCATTTT.

The chain has TRBV4-1 and TRBJ2-2; TRBD2 matches 13 bases. Germline-derived CDR1 and CDR2 are MGHRA and YSYEKL. This CDR3 is 16 amino acids long. V was clipped by 4 bases and J by 7 bases; unmatched bases: 6. The CDR3 nucleotides are TGCGCCAGCAGCCCCACTAGCGGGAGGGCCTTCGGGGAGCTGTTTTTT. This encodes CASSPTSGRAFGELFF.

V is TRBV7-2 and J is TRBJ2-7; D gene unclear. V was trimmed by 0 bases and J by 4 bases, leaving 16 bases between them. This CDR3 contains 16 residues. Germline V CDR1 and CDR2: SGHTA, FQGNSA. Here the CDR3 reads CASSLAMKVPAYEQYF. The DNA for the CDR3 is TGTGCCAGCAGCTTAGCGATGAAGGTTCCCGCGTACGAGCAGTACTTC.

The sample holds a few counts of this clone. J is TRBJ2-3 and V is TRBV3-1 (or the pseudogene TRBV3-2), with D perhaps TRBD1 (6 bases). The CDR3 runs 16 residues. Germline V gene data show CDR1 as LGHDT and CDR2 as YNNKEL (reference sequence). V gave up 0 bases and J gave up 4 bases, with 14 bases separating them. Here the CDR3 DNA reads TGTGCCAGCAGCCAAGATTACAGGGTGGGGGCAGATACGCAGTATTTT. This translates into CASSQDYRVGADTQYF.

J is TRBJ1-3 and V is TRBV28, with unresolved D. This CDR3 contains 16 residues. V lost 4 bases and J 6 bases, leaving 19 bases between the germline ends. CDR1 and CDR2 from the germline V gene are MDHEN and SYDVKM. The CDR3 sequence: CASSSSGGGETNTIYF. In DNA, the CDR3 is TGTGCCAGCAGTTCCTCCGGTGGCGGCGAGACAAACACCATATATTTT.

The chain recombines TRBV19 with TRBJ2-7; possibly TRBD2 for D (5 bases). The CDR3 has 14 amino acids. V lost 1 base to trimming and J lost 1 base, with 8 bases between them. Germline lookup yields CDR1 LNHDA and CDR2 SQIVND (reference sequence). This CDR3 is CASSIAGVSYEQYF. The CDR3 nucleotides read TGTGCCAGTAGTATAGCCGGGGTTTCCTACGAGCAGTACTTC. Using reference TRBV19 and TRBJ2-7 for the parts outside the CDR3, the full variable domain is DGGITQSPKYLFRKEGQNVTLSCEQNLNHDAMYWYRQDPGQGLRLIYYSQIVNDFQKGDIAEGYSVSREKKESFPLTVTSAQKNPTAFYLCASSIAGVSYEQYFGPGTRLTVT.

This clone was seen once. The chain carries TRBV28 and TRBJ2-7, with unresolved D. V dropped 5 bases and J dropped 7 bases, with 15 bases sitting between them. The germline V gene encodes CDR1 MDHEN and CDR2 SYDVKM. The CDR3 sequence is 13 residues long. The CDR3 protein is CASSPSPPREQYF. DNA for the CDR3: TGTGCCAGCAGTCCCTCTCCGCCCCGAGAGCAGTACTTC. Complete variable domain (other parts from reference TRBV28 and TRBJ2-7): DVKVTQSSRYLVKRTGEKVFLECVQDMDHENMFWYRQDPGLGLRLIYFSYDVKMKEKGDIPEGYSVSREKKERFSLILESASTNQTSMYLCASSPSPPREQYFGPGTRLTVT.

The chain combines TRBV6-4 with TRBJ1-1; the D is unclear. In germline, CDR1 is MRHNA, CDR2 SNTAGT. CDR3 size: 15 residues. The V and J ends lost 0 bases and 8 bases respectively, with 16 bases between them. This CDR3 is CASSDSVSSHGEAFF. CDR3 DNA sequence: TGTGCCAGCAGTGACTCGGTTTCGTCTCACGGGGAAGCTTTCTTT.

The V call is TRBV19, the J call TRBJ1-3; a weak D match, TRBD1 (6 bases). Trimming removed 5 bases at V and 0 bases at J, with 14 bases between. The CDR3 runs to 16 residues. Germline V gives CDR1 LNHDA, CDR2 SQIVND (reference sequence). CDR3 DNA: TGTGCCAGTAGTCCGCGGGACAAGAGCTCTGGAAACACCATATATTTT. This codes for CASSPRDKSSGNTIYF.

V gene TRBV28 combines with J gene TRBJ1-2; no firm D call. The CDR3 is 12 amino acids. Germline CDR1 is MDHEN and CDR2 is SYDVKM. Trimming took 6 bases from V and 8 from J, leaving 13 bases between them. CDR3 region: CASREGVGGYTF. Here the CDR3 DNA reads TGTGCCAGCAGGGAGGGAGTTGGGGGCTACACCTTC.

The chain combines TRBV18 with TRBJ1-3, with TRBD1 identical over 8 bases. CDR3 length: 19 residues. V trimming: 3 bases; J trimming: 0 bases; junction bases outside the gene matches: 13. Germline CDR1 is KGHSH and CDR2 is LQKENI. The DNA of the CDR3 is TGTGCCAGCTCACCCATTAACACCGGGACAGGCGTCTCTGGAAACACCATATATTTT. Translating it yields CASSPINTGTGVSGNTIYF.

This chain connects TRBV5-4 to TRBJ1-2; D unresolved. The CDR3 length is 12 residues. Germline CDR1 reads SGHNT; CDR2 reads YYREEE (reference sequence). Trimming cost V 2 bases and J 8 bases, with 10 bases left between them. The CDR3 reads CASSLGREGYTF. The CDR3 DNA reads as TGTGCCAGCAGCTTAGGACGAGAGGGCTACACCTTC. Drawing the rest from reference TRBV5-4 and TRBJ1-2, the complete variable domain is ETGVTQSPTHLIKTRGQQVTLRCSSQSGHNTVSWYQQALGQGPQFIFQYYREEENGRGNFPPRFSGLQFPNYSSELNVNALELDDSALYLCASSLGREGYTFGSGTRLTVV.

This chain links TRBV18 with TRBJ2-7; TRBD1 matches 8 bases. This CDR3 comprises 15 residues. Unmatched junction bases numbered 8, after V lost 2 bases and J lost 5 bases. Germline CDR1 is KGHSH and CDR2 is LQKENI. The CDR3 DNA reads TGTGCCAGCTCACCAATGGGGACAGGTATCGACGAGCAGTACTTC. Translation: CASSPMGTGIDEQYF. The variable domain in full, completed from reference TRBV18 and TRBJ2-7, reads NAGVMQNPRHLVRRRGQEARLRCSPMKGHSHVYWYRQLPEEGLKFMVYLQKENIIDESGMPKERFSAEFPKEGPSILRIQQVVRGDSAAYFCASSPMGTGIDEQYFGPGTRLTVT.

This chain connects TRBV9 to TRBJ2-3; D may be TRBD1 or TRBD2 (5 bases each). Per the germline V gene, CDR1 is SGDLS and CDR2 is YYNGEE. This CDR3 has 11 amino acids. Trimming removed 5 bases at V and 14 bases at J, with 15 bases between. The chain's CDR3 is CASRSPTEGYF. The CDR3 DNA reads as TGTGCCAGCAGATCCCCGACAGAGGGGTATTTT.

This CDR3 is CASSPGVYNTEAFF. In DNA form, the CDR3 reads TGTGCCAGCTCACCAGGGGTCTATAACACTGAAGCTTTCTTT. The gene calls are TRBV18 and TRBJ1-1; D gene unclear. In germline, CDR1 is KGHSH, CDR2 LQKENI. The CDR3 consists of 14 residues. The V end was cut by 2 bases, the J end by 2 bases, with 9 bases between.

The chain is built from TRBV5-1 and TRBJ1-1; D might be TRBD1 (6 bases). Germline lookup yields CDR1 SGHRS and CDR2 YFSETQ. V was clipped by 2 bases and J by 0 bases, with 14 bases between them. This CDR3 region has 16 residues. Written as DNA, the CDR3 is TGCGCCAGCAGCTTACTCACAGGGTCCATGAACACTGAAGCTTTCTTT. Its protein is CASSLLTGSMNTEAFF.

This chain links TRBV18 with TRBJ1-2, with 7 bases identical to TRBD1. In germline, CDR1 is KGHSH, CDR2 LQKENI. The CDR3 sequence is 15 residues long. J lost 6 bases, V lost 1 base, and 8 bases had no gene match. CDR3 sequence: CASSPRQTGTDGYTF. CDR3 nucleotides: TGTGCCAGCTCACCACGTCAGACCGGGACAGATGGCTACACCTTC.

The chain employs TRBV28 and TRBJ2-7; the D is unclear. V was cut by 6 bases and J by 2 bases, with 5 bases left in between. From germline, CDR1 is MDHEN and CDR2 SYDVKM. The CDR3 is made up of 11 amino acids. CDR3 in amino acids: CASRETYEQYF. DNA of the CDR3: TGTGCCAGCAGGGAGACCTACGAGCAGTACTTC.